The clone carrying this T cell receptor (beta chain) ranks as medium-sized. This entry is derived from a study of T cell changes during pregnancy in multiple sclerosis. Clones were sequenced by immunoSEQ multiplex PCR, and TCRdb holds only the in-frame ones, with some missing. The profile shows roughly 25,000 clones, roughly 86% of them singletons. Germline values: CDR1 SGHNT, CDR2 YYREEE (reference sequence). This CDR3 contains 15 residues. J lost 6 bases, V lost 4 bases, and 8 bases had no gene match. V gene TRBV5-4 combines with J gene TRBJ2-2; TRBD2 matches at 8 bases. The source is a female donor in good health, enrolled as a control in a pregnancy study. Sequenced here: CD8+ T cells from peripheral blood mononuclear cells, sampled in the first trimester of pregnancy. CDR3 residues: CASSIGTSFSGELFF. Written as DNA, the CDR3 is TGTGCCAGCAGCATCGGGACTAGTTTTTCCGGGGAGCTGTTTTTT.